This T cell receptor beta chain is drawn from a study of radiotherapy plus CTLA-4 blockade in lung cancer. Study summary: Patients showed objective responses in about 20% of cases and disease control in 25% to 40%.

On this clone itself: The antigen is undetermined.

Study-wide findings and caveats: Reportedly, early blood T cell clone dynamics best predicted response, with interferon-beta. Expansion in blood of tumor-derived TCR clones was seen after radiotherapy plus ipilimumab.

The length of the CDR3 is 13 residues. CDR1 is SQVTM and CDR2 is ANQGSEA in the germline V gene. V shed 4 bases, J shed 5 bases, and the junction held 6 bases outside the gene matches. The method was immunoSEQ multiplex PCR; TCRdb's version includes in-frame clones alone and lacks a portion of them. The table records roughly 90,000 clones, approximately 79% of them present only once. The sequence was obtained from a human donor with non-small cell lung cancer that progressed on radiotherapy plus ipilimumab. The sequencing used peripheral blood, collected from a patient treated with radiotherapy plus ipilimumab. The chain employs TRBV29-1 and TRBJ2-5, with 8 bases lining up with TRBD1. The CDR3 protein is CSVAGTGVETQYF. The CDR3 DNA follows: TGCAGCGTTGCGGGGACAGGCGTGGAGACCCAGTACTTC.